This TCR beta chain was identified in a study of cytomegalovirus exposure and HLA in healthy donors. About this clone itself: Its antigen is still unknown.

Germline V gene data show CDR1 as SGHNT and CDR2 as YYREEE (reference sequence). The CDR3 loop spans 15 amino acids. Trimming cost V 0 bases and J 4 bases, with 10 bases left between them. Primers: 60 Vbeta forward and 13 Jbeta reverse. The repertoire was sequenced with immunoSEQ multiplex PCR; TCRdb's copy has only in-frame clones and lacks some. This sample carries 180,000 or so clones, around 80% of them seen once, and the ten largest clones take under 5%. Whole-study results and caveats: Common viral pathogens (according to a later analysis) appeared linked to several of the most significant clusters.

This sequence was found in a woman aged 45-59 years in good health and CMV-seropositive. This chain connects TRBV5-4 to TRBJ2-2; D uncertain. The specimen sequenced was PBMCs. CDR3 bases: TGTGCCAGCAGCTTGGGCCTCACCGGCACCGGGGAGCTGTTTTTT. Residues: CASSLGLTGTGELFF.